This T cell receptor (beta chain) was identified during a study of blood T cell repertoires in COVID-19. Study-level background: Samples taken during acute and convalescent COVID-19 were collected in the United States, Italy and Spain. PBMCs, B-cell-depleted T cells, or T cells were the source of the cDNA or gDNA that made up the material.

Some clones are missing from TCRdb's copy, which holds only in-frame ones; the method was immunoSEQ multiplex PCR. This sample has about 150,000 clones, with roughly 85% found just once. CDR3 size: 16 residues. V lost 1 base and J lost 6; bases outside the gene matches: 6. Germline V gene lookup returns CDR1 ENHRY and CDR2 SYGVKD. Material for sequencing was peripheral blood. The gene calls are TRBV10-3 and TRBJ1-6; 7 nucleotides align to TRBD1. This clonotype was obtained from a man aged 65 to 85 with acute or convalescent COVID-19. The CDR3 DNA follows: TGTGCCATCAGTGAGTTCCGGGACAGAGGTAATTCACCCCTCCACTTT. It is translated as CAISEFRDRGNSPLHF.